These 3 T cell receptor beta chains were sequenced from one sample in a study of OX40 agonist ivuxolimab in advanced cancers. The table came from immunoSEQ multiplex PCR; TCRdb's copy has only in-frame clones and leaves some out. This sample carries 40,000 or so clones, over 80% of them seen once, and the ten largest clones take 21%. The specimen was CD4+ or CD8+ T cells sorted from blood, collected in a trial of the OX40 agonist ivuxolimab. These receptors came from an adult with an advanced solid tumor such as melanoma, head and neck, liver or kidney cancer.

The sample holds one count of this clone. The rearrangement links TRBV5-1 to TRBJ2-5, with 7 bases identical to TRBD2. CDR3 length: 15 amino acids. In germline, CDR1 is SGHRS, CDR2 YFSETQ. The V and J ends lost 5 bases and 5 bases, in that order; junction bases with no gene match: 12. CDR3: CASSRGLVGEETQYF. CDR3 DNA sequence: TGCGCCAGCAGTCGTGGACTAGTCGGTGAGGAGACCCAGTACTTC.

The sample holds a few counts of this clone. The chain uses TRBV6-6 and TRBJ2-1; 13 nucleotides match TRBD2. Trimming removed 6 bases from V and 3 bases from J; junction bases left unmatched: 2. This CDR3 has 15 residues. CDR1 is MNHNY, CDR2 SVGAGI, per germline (reference sequence). In DNA, the CDR3 is TGTGCCAGCAGCCGGACTAGCGGGGGCTACAATGAGCAGTTCTTC. Protein sequence: CASSRTSGGYNEQFF.

CDR3 region: CASIEGSWAGELFF. In DNA, the CDR3 is TGTGCCAGCATCGAGGGATCCTGGGCTGGGGAGCTGTTTTTT. The chain couples TRBV7-2 to TRBJ2-2, with D possibly TRBD2 on 5 matching bases. The CDR3 is 14 residues long. The germline V and J ends were trimmed by 7 bases and 8 bases, with 17 bases remaining between them. CDR1 is SGHTA, CDR2 FQGNSA, per germline. The complete variable domain, with remaining parts taken from reference TRBV7-2 and TRBJ2-2, reads GAGVSQSPSNKVTEKGKDVELRCDPISGHTALYWYRQSLGQGLEFLIYFQGNSAPDKSGLPSDRFSAERTGGSVSTLTIQRTQQEDSAVYLCASIEGSWAGELFFGEGSRLTVL.